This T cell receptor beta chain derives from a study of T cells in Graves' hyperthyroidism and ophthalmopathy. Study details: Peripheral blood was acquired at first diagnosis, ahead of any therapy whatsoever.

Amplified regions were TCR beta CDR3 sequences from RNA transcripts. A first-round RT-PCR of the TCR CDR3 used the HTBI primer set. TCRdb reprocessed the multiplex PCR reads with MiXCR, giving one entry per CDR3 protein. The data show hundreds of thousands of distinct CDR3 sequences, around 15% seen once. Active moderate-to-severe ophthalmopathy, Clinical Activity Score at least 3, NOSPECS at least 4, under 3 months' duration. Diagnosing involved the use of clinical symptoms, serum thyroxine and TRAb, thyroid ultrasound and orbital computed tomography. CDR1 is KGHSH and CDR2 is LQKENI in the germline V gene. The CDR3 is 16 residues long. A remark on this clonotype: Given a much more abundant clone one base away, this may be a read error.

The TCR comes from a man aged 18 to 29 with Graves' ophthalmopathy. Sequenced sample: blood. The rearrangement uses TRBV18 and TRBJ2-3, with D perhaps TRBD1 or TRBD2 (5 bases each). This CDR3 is CANSPTYSREGHAQYF. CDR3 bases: TGTGCCAACTCACCGACCTACTCCCGAGAGGGGCATGCGCAGTATTTT.